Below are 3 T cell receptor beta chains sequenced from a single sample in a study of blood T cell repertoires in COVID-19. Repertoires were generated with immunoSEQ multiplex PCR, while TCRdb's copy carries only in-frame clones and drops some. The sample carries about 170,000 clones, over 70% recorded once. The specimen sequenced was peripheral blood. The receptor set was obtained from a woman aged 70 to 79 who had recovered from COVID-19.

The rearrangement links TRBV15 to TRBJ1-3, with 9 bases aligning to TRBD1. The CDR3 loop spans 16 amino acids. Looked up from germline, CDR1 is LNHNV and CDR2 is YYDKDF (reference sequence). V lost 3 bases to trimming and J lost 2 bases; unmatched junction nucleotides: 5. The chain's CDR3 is CATSSRTGVAGNTIYF. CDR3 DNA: TGTGCCACCAGCAGCCGGACAGGGGTGGCTGGAAACACCATATATTTT.

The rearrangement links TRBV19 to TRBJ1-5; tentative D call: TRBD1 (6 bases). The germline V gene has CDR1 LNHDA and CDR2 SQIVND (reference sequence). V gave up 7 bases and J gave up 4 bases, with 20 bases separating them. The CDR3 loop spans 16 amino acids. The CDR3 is CASITDSVSPNQPQHF. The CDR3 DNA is TGTGCCAGTATCACGGACAGCGTCTCCCCAAATCAGCCCCAGCATTTT.

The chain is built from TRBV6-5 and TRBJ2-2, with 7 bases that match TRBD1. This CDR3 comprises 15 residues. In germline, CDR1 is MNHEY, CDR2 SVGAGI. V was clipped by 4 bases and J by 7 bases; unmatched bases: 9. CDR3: CASSSPHRGVGELFF. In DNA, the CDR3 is TGTGCCAGCAGTTCCCCACACAGGGGTGTCGGGGAGCTGTTTTTT.